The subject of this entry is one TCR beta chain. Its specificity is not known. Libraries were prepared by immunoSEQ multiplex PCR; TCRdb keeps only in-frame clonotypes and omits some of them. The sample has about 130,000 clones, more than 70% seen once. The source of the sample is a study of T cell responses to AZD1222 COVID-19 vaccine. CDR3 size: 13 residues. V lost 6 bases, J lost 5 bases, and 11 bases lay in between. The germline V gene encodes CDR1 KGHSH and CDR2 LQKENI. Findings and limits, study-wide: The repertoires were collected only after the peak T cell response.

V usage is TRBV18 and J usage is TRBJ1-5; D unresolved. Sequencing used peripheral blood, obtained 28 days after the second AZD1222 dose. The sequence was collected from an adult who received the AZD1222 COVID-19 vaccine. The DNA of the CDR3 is TGTGCCAGCTCGAGAGAGGGCGATCAGCCCCAGCATTTT. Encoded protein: CASSREGDQPQHF. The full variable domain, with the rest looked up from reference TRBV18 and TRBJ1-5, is NAGVMQNPRHLVRRRGQEARLRCSPMKGHSHVYWYRQLPEEGLKFMVYLQKENIIDESGMPKERFSAEFPKEGPSILRIQQVVRGDSAAYFCASSREGDQPQHFGDGTRLSIL.